A selection of T cell receptor beta chains follows, all from one sample in a study of blood T cells in healthy people across ages. TCRdb called the 5' RACE reads again in MiXCR, with one record for every CDR3 protein. The sample lists around 990,000 distinct CDR3 sequences, approximately 38% occurring once. Sequenced sample: blood. The receptors were gathered from a man younger than 35 in good health. CDR3s include the opening cysteine and the closing phenylalanine or tryptophan. The order of the fields is clone size, V gene, J gene, D gene, CDR3 DNA, CDR3 protein. D genes are given only for firm matches. Clone sizes are given selectively: once, few, many, or a class where the clone is expanded.

.	TRBV20-1	TRBJ1-2	.	TGCAGTGCCTTACCAGGGGATGGCTACACCTTC	CSALPGDGYTF
many	TRBV20-1	TRBJ1-1	TRBD1	TGCAGTGCTAGAGAACACACAGGGGGTGAAGCTTTCTTT	CSAREHTGGEAFF
few	TRBV6-2/TRBV6-3	TRBJ2-1	.	TGTGCCAGCACTGGTCCGGCCCACAATGAGCAGTTCTTC	CASTGPAHNEQFF
.	TRBV7-2	TRBJ2-7	.	TGTGCCAGCAGCCAAGTGGCAGGGACCCCCTACGAGCAGTACTTC	CASSQVAGTPYEQYF
.	TRBV7-2	TRBJ1-1	.	TGTGCCAGCACCCCCCCGGAAGGGGTCACTGAGGCTTTCTTT	CASTPPEGVTEAFF
.	TRBV7-9	TRBJ2-5	.	TGTGCCAGCAGCTTTCCGAACGGGGAGCAGTACTTC	CASSFPNGEQYF
few	TRBV2	TRBJ2-7	.	TGTGCCAGCAGCCTTGAAGCTGGCCGGAACGAGCAGTACTTC	CASSLEAGRNEQYF
.	TRBV2	TRBJ1-5	TRBD1	TGTGCCAGCAGCCCGGGACAGGCCGAAAATCAGCCCCAGCATTTT	CASSPGQAENQPQHF
.	TRBV4-1	TRBJ2-1	.	TGCGCCAGCAGCCAAGTACGGGGACGGCAATCCTACAATGAGCAGTTCTTC	CASSQVRGRQSYNEQFF
.	TRBV5-5	TRBJ1-5	.	TGTGCCAGCAGCTTGGCCCTGGGGTTGGATAATCAGCCCCAGCATTTT	CASSLALGLDNQPQHF
few	TRBV9	TRBJ1-2	.	TGTGCCAGCAGCCCCACGGGCTACACCTTC	CASSPTGYTF
few	TRBV11-2	TRBJ2-5	.	TGTGCCAGCAGTCACCCCGGAGCGATCCAAGAGACCCAGTACTTC	CASSHPGAIQETQYF
.	TRBV27	TRBJ1-1	.	TGTGCCAGCAGTTTAGCAGTAGACAAAGAGGGAGCTTTCTTT	CASSLAVDKEGAFF
.	TRBV11-2	TRBJ2-1	.	TGTGCCAGCAGCTGGGCGAAGAGCTCCTACAATGAGCAGTTCTTC	CASSWAKSSYNEQFF
.	TRBV4-3	TRBJ1-5	.	TGCGCCAGCAGCCAAGTAGGGCGAGAAAGCAATCAGCCCCAGCATTTT	CASSQVGRESNQPQHF
many	TRBV4-3	TRBJ1-4	TRBD1	TGCGCCAGCAGCCAAGATATCGGAGACAGGGCTAGTGAAAAACTGTTTTTT	CASSQDIGDRASEKLFF
few	TRBV20-1	TRBJ2-1	TRBD2	TGCAGTGCCACACTAGCGGGGGTTTCCTACAATGAGCAGTTCTTC	CSATLAGVSYNEQFF
.	TRBV2	TRBJ1-1	.	TGTGCCAGCAAGCGGGCTGGGAACACTGAAGCTTTCTTT	CASKRAGNTEAFF
.	TRBV15	TRBJ1-5	.	TGTGCCACCAGCCCTCCCGGCAGGCCTAATCAGCCCCAGCATTTT	CATSPPGRPNQPQHF
.	TRBV7-9	TRBJ2-5	TRBD1	TGTGCCAGCAGCTCACGTGGACAGGGTGATGGCGATGAGCAGTACTTC	CASSSRGQGDGDEQYF
.	TRBV2	TRBJ1-5	TRBD1	TGTGCCAGCAGTCCTTATCTGACAGGGGCTCTTTCCCGTCAGCCCCAGCATTTT	CASSPYLTGALSRQPQHF
.	TRBV5-1	TRBJ2-1	TRBD2	TGCGCCAGCAGACTAGCGGGGGGCTCGTTGAATGAGCAGTTCTTC	CASRLAGGSLNEQFF
.	TRBV3-1	TRBJ2-1	.	TGTGCCAGCAGCCAAAGGGGCTTCTACAATGAGCAGTTCTTC	CASSQRGFYNEQFF
.	TRBV6-2/TRBV6-3	TRBJ2-3	.	TGTGCCAGCAGAGTCCCGATGGCAGATACGCAGTATTTT	CASRVPMADTQYF
.	TRBV7-2	TRBJ1-2	.	TGTGCCAGCAGGTCAGGGTTTACGGACTACACCTTC	CASRSGFTDYTF
.	TRBV7-9	TRBJ2-5	.	TGTGCCAGCAGCCGACAGCGGACACAAGAAGAGACCCAGTACTTC	CASSRQRTQEETQYF
.	TRBV6-5	TRBJ1-2	.	TGTGCCTGCAGAGCACCGACGGTGAACTATGGCTACACCTTC	CACRAPTVNYGYTF
few	TRBV20-1	TRBJ1-5	.	TGCAGTGCTAGGAAAGGGGGGGGAGGTCAGCCCCAGCATTTT	CSARKGGGGQPQHF
few	TRBV9	TRBJ2-7	TRBD1	TGTGCCAGCAGCGCAACGGACAGGGGCTACGAGCAGTACTTC	CASSATDRGYEQYF
few	TRBV2	TRBJ1-1	.	TGTGCCAGCCAGTTCGGTTCCTCCGAGGCTTTCTTT	CASQFGSSEAFF
.	TRBV25-1	TRBJ2-7	.	TGTGCCAGCGGACCTTTATCATTCAGTGGCCCCTACGAGCAGTACTTC	CASGPLSFSGPYEQYF
few	TRBV5-1	TRBJ1-1	TRBD1	TGCGCCAGCAGCTTGGTGGGCACTCCGGGACAGGAGTCCGCTGAAGCTTTCTTT	CASSLVGTPGQESAEAFF
.	TRBV6-1	TRBJ2-2	TRBD2	TGTGCCAGCAGTCCCGCTCTAGCGGGTCTGAACACCGGGGAGCTGTTTTTT	CASSPALAGLNTGELFF
many	TRBV25-1	TRBJ1-2	.	TGTGCCAGCAGTACGATGGCAGGGCCTTACTATGGCTACACCTTC	CASSTMAGPYYGYTF
.	TRBV29-1	TRBJ1-1	.	TGCAGCGTGGACGGGGGGAGCACTGAAGCTTTCTTT	CSVDGGSTEAFF
few	TRBV10-3	TRBJ1-4	.	TGTGCCATCACCAACGGGGGGGCGGGTGAAAAACTGTTTTTT	CAITNGGAGEKLFF
few	TRBV5-1	TRBJ1-6	.	TGCGCCAGCAGCGTTTCGACGGCCAATTCACCCCTCCACTTT	CASSVSTANSPLHF
many	TRBV6-2/TRBV6-3	TRBJ2-5	.	TGTGCCAGCAGTTACTCGAGAGTGAATGGTAGTCGGGAGAAAGAGACCCAGTACTTC	CASSYSRVNGSREKETQYF
few	TRBV11-2	TRBJ2-7	.	TGTGCCAGCAGCCAAACAGGGTCCTTTACCTACGAGCAGTACTTC	CASSQTGSFTYEQYF
many	TRBV12-3/TRBV12-4	TRBJ2-3	.	TGTGCCAGCAGTTTAATGGAGATAATAGATACGCAGTATTTT	CASSLMEIIDTQYF
.	TRBV12-3/TRBV12-4	TRBJ2-5	.	TGTGCCAGCAGTGTATCAGGGAAAGAGACCCAGTACTTC	CASSVSGKETQYF